Following are 8 T cell receptor beta chains from one sample sequenced in a study of neoadjuvant anti-PD-1 for oral cavity cancer (dated by TCRdb to the early 2020s). Library preparation used the immunoSEQ multiplex PCR assay. Entries here come from immuneACCESS through TCRdb and include only in-frame sequences with V and J called. Some clones fail to appear in such tables; in the studies checked, an unresolved V gene covers under half of the shortfall, and the cause of the remainder is unknown. This sample gives more than 12,000 clones in total; over 55% of them show up just once. In total, the top ten clones hold approximately 2.9% of the sample. Reading the label with the study, this specimen's time point is: before neoadjuvant nivolumab. Sample: PBMCs, taken before nivolumab (anti-PD-1) treatment. These receptors originate from a person between 40 and 80 years old with oral cavity squamous cell carcinoma.

This chain joins TRBV7-2 and TRBJ2-1; D unclear. V lost 0 bases, J lost 2 bases, and 2 bases lay in between. The V gene's germline CDR1 is SGHTA and CDR2 FQGNSA. The CDR3 runs 13 residues. The DNA of the CDR3 is TGTGCCAGCAGCTTAGCGGCCTACAATGAGCAGTTCTTC. Amino acids: CASSLAAYNEQFF.

The chain is built from TRBV5-1 and TRBJ2-6; D is uncertain. The CDR3 is 13 residues long. Germline CDR1 reads SGHRS; CDR2 reads YFSETQ. Between the trimmed V and J ends, which lost 5 bases and 4 bases, there was a span of 7 bases. In DNA, the CDR3 is TGCGCCAGCAGGGAAACCGGGGCCAACGTCCTGACTTTC. Protein: CASRETGANVLTF.

The chain couples TRBV29-1 to TRBJ2-7; maybe TRBD1 (5 bases). The germline gives CDR1 SQVTM, CDR2 ANQGSEA. Deletions cut 3 bases from V and 7 bases from J, with 16 bases between. This CDR3 is built from 13 residues. The CDR3: CSVDHQGSGEQYF. The CDR3 DNA reads as TGCAGCGTTGATCACCAGGGCTCGGGTGAGCAGTACTTC.

The chain couples TRBV7-6 to TRBJ2-2; tentative D call: TRBD1 (6 bases). The V end lost 0 bases, the J end lost 5 bases, and 13 bases lay between the germline ends. This CDR3 region has 16 residues. Germline CDR1 and CDR2: SGHVS and FNYEAQ. In nucleotides, the CDR3 is TGTGCCAGCAGCTTAGCCGGCAGGGGTAGGACCGGGGAGCTGTTTTTT. Its protein is CASSLAGRGRTGELFF.

This chain connects TRBV11-2 to TRBJ2-7; TRBD2 might be the D (6 bases). The CDR3 totals 14 residues. The V gene's germline CDR1 is SGHAT and CDR2 FQNNGV. V was pared by 1 base and J by 4 bases, with 11 bases between. The CDR3 DNA reads as TGTGCCAGCAGCTTAGCCTTCGGGGGATACGAGCAGTACTTC. This gives the protein CASSLAFGGYEQYF.

This clone has a handful of counts. The rearrangement uses TRBV5-1 and TRBJ2-5, with TRBD1 matching over 7 bases. Losses at the gene ends were 6 bases for V and 4 bases for J; bases not matched to a gene: 12. The CDR3 has 15 residues. The germline V gene has CDR1 SGHRS and CDR2 YFSETQ. The CDR3 protein is CASIPDAGTAETQYF. CDR3 in DNA: TGCGCCAGCATCCCCGATGCCGGGACAGCAGAGACCCAGTACTTC.

This chain connects TRBV5-1 to TRBJ2-1; maybe TRBD2 (6 bases). With 4 bases removed from V and 9 bases from J, the gap between germline ends came to 17 bases. The CDR3 is made up of 14 amino acids. Germline loops: CDR1 SGHRS, CDR2 YFSETQ. The CDR3 region has the DNA TGCGCCAGCAGCGGCAGCCTAGCGACCGGTGAGCAGTTCTTC. This sequence encodes CASSGSLATGEQFF.

The rearrangement uses TRBV14 and TRBJ2-4, with TRBD2 matching 8 bases. Germline V CDR1 and CDR2: SGHDN, FVKESK. V shed 3 bases and J 7 bases; nucleotides not matched to a gene: 11. The CDR3 is 16 residues long. In DNA, the CDR3 is TGTGCCAGCAGCCAGACAGCGGGCGGGGGGAGGAACATTCAGTACTTC. It is translated as CASSQTAGGGRNIQYF.